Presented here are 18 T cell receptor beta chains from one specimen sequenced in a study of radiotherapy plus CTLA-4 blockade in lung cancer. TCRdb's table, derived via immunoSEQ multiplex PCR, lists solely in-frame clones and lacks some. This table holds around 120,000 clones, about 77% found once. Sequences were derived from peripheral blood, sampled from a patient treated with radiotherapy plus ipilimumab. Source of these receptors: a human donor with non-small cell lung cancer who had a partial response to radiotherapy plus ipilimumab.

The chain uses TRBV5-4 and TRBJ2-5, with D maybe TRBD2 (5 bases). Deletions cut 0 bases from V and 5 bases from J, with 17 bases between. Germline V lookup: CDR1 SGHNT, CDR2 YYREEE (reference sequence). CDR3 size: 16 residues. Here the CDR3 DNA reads TGTGCCAGCAGCTTGGCCAGCGGCTCGAGGCCTGAGACCCAGTACTTC. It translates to CASSLASGSRPETQYF.

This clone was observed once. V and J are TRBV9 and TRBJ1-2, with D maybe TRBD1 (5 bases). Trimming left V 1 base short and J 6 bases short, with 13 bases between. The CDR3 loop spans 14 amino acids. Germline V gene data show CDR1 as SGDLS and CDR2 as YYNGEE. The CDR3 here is CASSVWSGGDGYTF. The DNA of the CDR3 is TGTGCCAGCAGCGTATGGTCGGGGGGTGATGGCTACACCTTC.

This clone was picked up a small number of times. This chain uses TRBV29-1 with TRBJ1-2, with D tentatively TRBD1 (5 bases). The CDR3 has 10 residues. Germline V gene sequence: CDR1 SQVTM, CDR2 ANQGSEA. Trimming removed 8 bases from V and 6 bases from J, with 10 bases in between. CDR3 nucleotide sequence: TGCAGCCTCCCCAGGGATGGCTACACCTTC. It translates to CSLPRDGYTF.

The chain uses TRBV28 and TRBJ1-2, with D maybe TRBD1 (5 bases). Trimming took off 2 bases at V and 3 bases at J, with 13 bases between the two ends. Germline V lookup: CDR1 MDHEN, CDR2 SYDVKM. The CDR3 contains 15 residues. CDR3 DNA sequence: TGTGCCAGCAGTTTACCCGGGGGACCTTACTATGGCTACACCTTC. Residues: CASSLPGGPYYGYTF.

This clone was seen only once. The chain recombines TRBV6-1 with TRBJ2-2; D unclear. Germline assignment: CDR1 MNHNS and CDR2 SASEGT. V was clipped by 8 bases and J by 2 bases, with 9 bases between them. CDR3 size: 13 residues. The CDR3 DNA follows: TGTGCCAGCCGACGGGTTAACACCGGGGAGCTGTTTTTT. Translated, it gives CASRRVNTGELFF.

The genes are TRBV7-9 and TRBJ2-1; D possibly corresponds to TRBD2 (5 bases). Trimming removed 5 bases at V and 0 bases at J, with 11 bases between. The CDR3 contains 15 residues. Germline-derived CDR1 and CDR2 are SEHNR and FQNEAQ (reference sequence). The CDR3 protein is CASSPDSLSYNEQFF. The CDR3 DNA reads TGTGCCAGCAGCCCGGACTCCCTCTCCTACAATGAGCAGTTCTTC.

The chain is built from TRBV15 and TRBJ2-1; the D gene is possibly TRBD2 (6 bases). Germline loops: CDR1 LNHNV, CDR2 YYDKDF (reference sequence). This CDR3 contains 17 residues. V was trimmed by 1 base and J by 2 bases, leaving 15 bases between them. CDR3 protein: CATSRVPRRDAYNEQFF. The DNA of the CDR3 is TGTGCCACCAGCAGAGTCCCACGGCGGGACGCCTACAATGAGCAGTTCTTC.

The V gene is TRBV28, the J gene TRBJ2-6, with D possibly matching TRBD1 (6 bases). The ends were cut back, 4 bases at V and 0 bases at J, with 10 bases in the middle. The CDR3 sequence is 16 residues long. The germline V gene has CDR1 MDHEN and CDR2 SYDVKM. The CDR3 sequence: CASSYREISGANVLTF. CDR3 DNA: TGTGCCAGCAGTTACAGGGAAATCTCTGGGGCCAACGTCCTGACTTTC.

The CDR3 nucleotides read TGTGCCAGCAGCCTGGGGACTAGCAGCTACAATGAGCAGTTCTTC. It encodes CASSLGTSSYNEQFF. V gene TRBV11-3 combines with J gene TRBJ2-1; 9 nucleotides line up with TRBD2. V was pared by 5 bases and J by 3 bases, with 5 bases of the junction left unmatched. The CDR3 is 15 amino acids. Germline V gene sequence: CDR1 SGHNT, CDR2 YENEEA.

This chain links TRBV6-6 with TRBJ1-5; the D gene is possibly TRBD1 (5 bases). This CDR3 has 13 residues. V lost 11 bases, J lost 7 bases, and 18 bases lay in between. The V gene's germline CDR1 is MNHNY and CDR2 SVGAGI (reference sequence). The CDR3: CASCMGGFQPQHF. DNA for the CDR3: TGTGCCTCTTGTATGGGGGGATTCCAGCCCCAGCATTTT.

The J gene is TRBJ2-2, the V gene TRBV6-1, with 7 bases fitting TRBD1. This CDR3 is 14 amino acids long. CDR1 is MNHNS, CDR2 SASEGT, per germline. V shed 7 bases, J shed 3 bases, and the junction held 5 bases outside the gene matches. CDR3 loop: CASKNTGDTGELFF. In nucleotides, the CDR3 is TGTGCCAGCAAGAATACAGGGGACACCGGGGAGCTGTTTTTT.

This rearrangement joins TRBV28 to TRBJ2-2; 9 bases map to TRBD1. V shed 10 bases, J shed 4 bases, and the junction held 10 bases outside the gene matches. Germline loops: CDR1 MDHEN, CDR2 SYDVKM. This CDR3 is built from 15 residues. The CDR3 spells CATGSAGQGTGELFF. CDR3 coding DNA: TGTGCCACCGGAAGTGCGGGACAGGGCACCGGGGAGCTGTTTTTT.

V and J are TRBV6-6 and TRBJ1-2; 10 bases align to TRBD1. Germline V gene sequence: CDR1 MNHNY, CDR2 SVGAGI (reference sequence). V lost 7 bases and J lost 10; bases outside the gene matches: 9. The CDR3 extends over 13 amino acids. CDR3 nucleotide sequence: TGTGCCAGCAACCCCGACAGGGGGCCCGACTACACCTTC. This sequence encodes CASNPDRGPDYTF.

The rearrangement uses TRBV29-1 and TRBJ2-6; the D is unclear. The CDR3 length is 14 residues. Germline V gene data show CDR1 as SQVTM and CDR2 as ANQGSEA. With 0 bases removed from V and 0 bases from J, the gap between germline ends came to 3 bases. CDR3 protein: CSVEDNSGANVLTF. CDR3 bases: TGCAGCGTTGAAGATAACTCTGGGGCCAACGTCCTGACTTTC.

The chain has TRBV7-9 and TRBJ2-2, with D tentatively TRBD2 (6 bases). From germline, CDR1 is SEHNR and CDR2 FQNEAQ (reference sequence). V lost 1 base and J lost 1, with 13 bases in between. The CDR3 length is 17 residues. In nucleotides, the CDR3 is TGTGCCAGCAGCTTAGTCTATTCTAGCGAGAACACCGGGGAGCTGTTTTTT. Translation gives CASSLVYSSENTGELFF.

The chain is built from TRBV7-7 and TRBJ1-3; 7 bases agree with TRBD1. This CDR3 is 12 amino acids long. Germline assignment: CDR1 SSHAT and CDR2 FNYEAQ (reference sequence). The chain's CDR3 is CATTGSGNTIYF. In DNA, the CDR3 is TGTGCAACGACAGGGTCCGGAAACACCATATATTTT.

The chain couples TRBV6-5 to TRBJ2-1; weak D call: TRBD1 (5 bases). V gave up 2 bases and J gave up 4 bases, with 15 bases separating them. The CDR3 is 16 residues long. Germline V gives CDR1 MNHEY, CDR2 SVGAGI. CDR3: CASSYGARPIYNEQFF. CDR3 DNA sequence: TGTGCCAGCAGTTACGGGGCCCGGCCCATATACAATGAGCAGTTCTTC.

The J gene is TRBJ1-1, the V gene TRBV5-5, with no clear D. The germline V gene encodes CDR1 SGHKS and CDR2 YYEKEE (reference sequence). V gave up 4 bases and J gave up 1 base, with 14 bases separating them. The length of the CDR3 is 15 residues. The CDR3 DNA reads TGTGCCAGCAGCCCCTGGGGAGGCACGAACACTGAAGCTTTCTTT. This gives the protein CASSPWGGTNTEAFF.